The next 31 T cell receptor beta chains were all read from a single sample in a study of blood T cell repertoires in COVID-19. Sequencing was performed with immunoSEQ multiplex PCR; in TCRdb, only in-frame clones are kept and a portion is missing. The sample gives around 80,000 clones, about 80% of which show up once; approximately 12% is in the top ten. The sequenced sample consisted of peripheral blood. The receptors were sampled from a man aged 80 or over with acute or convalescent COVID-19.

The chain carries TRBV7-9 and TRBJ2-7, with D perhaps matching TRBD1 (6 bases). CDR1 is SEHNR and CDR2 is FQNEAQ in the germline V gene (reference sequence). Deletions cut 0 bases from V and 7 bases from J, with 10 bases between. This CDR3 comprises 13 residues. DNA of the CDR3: TGTGCCAGCAGCTTAGCGACGAGGGGGGAGCAGTACTTC. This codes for CASSLATRGEQYF.

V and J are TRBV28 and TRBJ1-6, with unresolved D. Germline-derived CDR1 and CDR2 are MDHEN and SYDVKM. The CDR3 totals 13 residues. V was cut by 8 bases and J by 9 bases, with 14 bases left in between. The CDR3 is CASLGMAGSPLHF. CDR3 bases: TGTGCCAGCCTTGGCATGGCAGGTTCACCCCTCCACTTT.

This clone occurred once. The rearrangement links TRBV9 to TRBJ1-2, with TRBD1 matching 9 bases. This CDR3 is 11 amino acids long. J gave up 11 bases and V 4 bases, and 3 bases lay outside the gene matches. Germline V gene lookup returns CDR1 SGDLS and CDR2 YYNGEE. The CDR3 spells CASSSGTGYTF. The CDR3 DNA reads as TGTGCCAGCAGCTCGGGGACAGGGTACACCTTC.

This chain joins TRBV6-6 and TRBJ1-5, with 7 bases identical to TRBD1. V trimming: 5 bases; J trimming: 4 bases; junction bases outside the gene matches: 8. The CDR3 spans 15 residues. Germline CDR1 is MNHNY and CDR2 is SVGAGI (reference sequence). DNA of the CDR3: TGTGCCAGCAGTAATATTGACAGGGTTAATCAGCCCCAGCATTTT. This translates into CASSNIDRVNQPQHF.

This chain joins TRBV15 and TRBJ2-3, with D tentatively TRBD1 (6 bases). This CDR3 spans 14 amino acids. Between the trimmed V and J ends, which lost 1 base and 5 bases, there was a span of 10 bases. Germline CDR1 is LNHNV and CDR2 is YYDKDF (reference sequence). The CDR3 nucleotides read TGTGCCACCAGCAGAGGAGGGGGTGGAGATACGCAGTATTTT. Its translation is CATSRGGGGDTQYF.

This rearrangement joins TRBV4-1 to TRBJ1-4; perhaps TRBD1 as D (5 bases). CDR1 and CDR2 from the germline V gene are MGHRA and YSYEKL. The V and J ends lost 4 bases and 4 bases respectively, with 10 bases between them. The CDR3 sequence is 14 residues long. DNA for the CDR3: TGCGCCAGCAGCCGACAGTCCATTAATGAAAAACTGTTTTTT. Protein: CASSRQSINEKLFF.

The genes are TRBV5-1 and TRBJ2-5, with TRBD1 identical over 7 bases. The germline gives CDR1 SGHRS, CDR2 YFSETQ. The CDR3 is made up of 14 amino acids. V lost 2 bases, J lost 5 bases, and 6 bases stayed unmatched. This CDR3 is CASSLKGAGETQYF. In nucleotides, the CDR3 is TGCGCCAGCAGCTTAAAGGGGGCGGGTGAGACCCAGTACTTC.

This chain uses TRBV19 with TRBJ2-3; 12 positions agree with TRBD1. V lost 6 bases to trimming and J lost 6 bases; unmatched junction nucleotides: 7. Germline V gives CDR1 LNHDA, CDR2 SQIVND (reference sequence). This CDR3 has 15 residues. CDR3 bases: TGTGCCAGTAGACCAGGGACAGGGGGCATCGATACGCAGTATTTT. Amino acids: CASRPGTGGIDTQYF.

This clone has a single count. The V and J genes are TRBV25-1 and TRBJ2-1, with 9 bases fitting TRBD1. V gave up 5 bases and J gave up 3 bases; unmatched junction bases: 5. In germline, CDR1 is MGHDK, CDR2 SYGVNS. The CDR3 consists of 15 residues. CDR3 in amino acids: CASSRTGEYYNEQFF. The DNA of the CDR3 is TGTGCCAGCAGTAGGACAGGGGAATACTACAATGAGCAGTTCTTC.

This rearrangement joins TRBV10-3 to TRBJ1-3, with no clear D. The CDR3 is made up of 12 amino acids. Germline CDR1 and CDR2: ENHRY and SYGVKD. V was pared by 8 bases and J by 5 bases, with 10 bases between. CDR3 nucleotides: TGTGCCATCTCCGGAGGAAGAAACACCATATATTTT. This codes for CAISGGRNTIYF.

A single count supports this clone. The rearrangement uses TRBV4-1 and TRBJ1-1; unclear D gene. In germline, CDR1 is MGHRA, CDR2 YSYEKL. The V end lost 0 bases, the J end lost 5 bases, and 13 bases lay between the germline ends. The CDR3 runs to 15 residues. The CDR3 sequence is CASSQDGSGGTEAFF. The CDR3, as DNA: TGCGCCAGCAGCCAAGATGGCTCGGGAGGGACTGAAGCTTTCTTT.

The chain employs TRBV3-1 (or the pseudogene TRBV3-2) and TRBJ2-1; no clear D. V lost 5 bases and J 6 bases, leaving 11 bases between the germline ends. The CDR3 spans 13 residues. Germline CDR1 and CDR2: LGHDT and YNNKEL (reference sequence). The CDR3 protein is CASSMVLANEQFF. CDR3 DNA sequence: TGTGCCAGCAGCATGGTATTAGCCAATGAGCAGTTCTTC.

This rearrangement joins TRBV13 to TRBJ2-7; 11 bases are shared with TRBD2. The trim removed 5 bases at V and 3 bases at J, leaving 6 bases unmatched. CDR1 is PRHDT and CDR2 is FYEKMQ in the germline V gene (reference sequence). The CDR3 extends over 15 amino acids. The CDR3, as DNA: TGTGCCAGCAGCCGTCGACTAGCGGGGAGCTACGAGCAGTACTTC. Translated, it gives CASSRRLAGSYEQYF.

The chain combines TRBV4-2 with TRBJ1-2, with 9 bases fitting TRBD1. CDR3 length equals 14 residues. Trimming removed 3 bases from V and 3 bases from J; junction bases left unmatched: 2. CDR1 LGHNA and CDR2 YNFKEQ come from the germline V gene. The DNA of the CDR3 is TGTGCCAGCAGCCACCGACAGGGGGACTATGGCTACACCTTC. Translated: CASSHRQGDYGYTF.

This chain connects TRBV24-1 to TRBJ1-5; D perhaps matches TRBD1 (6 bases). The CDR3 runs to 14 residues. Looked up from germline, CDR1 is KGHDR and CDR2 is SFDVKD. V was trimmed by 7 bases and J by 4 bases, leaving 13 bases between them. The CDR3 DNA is TGTGCCACCAGCCTACAGGGCCCGAATCAGCCCCAGCATTTT. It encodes CATSLQGPNQPQHF.

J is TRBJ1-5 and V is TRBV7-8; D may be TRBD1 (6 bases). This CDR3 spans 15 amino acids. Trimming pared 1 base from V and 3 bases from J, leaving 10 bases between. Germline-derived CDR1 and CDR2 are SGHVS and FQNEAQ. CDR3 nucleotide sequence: TGTGCCAGCAGCTTAGGAGGGGGTAACAATCAGCCCCAGCATTTT. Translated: CASSLGGGNNQPQHF.

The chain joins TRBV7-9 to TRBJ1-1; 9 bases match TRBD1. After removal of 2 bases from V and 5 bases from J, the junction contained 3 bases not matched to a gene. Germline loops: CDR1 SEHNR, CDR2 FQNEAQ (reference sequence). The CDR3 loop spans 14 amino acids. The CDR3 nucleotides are TGTGCCAGCAGCTTATACAGGGGGCATACTGAAGCTTTCTTT. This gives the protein CASSLYRGHTEAFF.

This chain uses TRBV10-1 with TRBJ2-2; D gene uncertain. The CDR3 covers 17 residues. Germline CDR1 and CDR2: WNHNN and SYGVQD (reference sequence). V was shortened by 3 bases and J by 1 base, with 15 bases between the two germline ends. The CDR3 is CASSDKSSRQNTGELFF. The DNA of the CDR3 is TGCGCCAGCAGTGATAAGAGCTCCAGACAGAACACCGGGGAGCTGTTTTTT.

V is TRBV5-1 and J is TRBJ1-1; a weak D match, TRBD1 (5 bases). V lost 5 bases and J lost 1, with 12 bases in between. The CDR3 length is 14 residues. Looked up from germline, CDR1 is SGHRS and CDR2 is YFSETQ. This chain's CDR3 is CASRQRQTNTEAFF. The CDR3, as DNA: TGCGCCAGCAGACAAAGACAGACGAACACTGAAGCTTTCTTT.

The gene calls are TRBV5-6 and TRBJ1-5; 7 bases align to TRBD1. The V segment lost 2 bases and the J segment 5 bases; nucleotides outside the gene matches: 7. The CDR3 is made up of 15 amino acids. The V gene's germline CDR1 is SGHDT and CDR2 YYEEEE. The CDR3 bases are TGTGCCAGCAGCTTCGTCGGACAGGCGGATCAGCCCCAGCATTTT. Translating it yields CASSFVGQADQPQHF.

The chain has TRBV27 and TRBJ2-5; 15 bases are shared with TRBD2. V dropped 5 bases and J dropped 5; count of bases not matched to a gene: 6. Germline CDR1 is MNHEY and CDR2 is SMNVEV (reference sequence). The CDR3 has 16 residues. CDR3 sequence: CASSPGLAGGGETQYF. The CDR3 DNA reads TGTGCCAGCAGTCCGGGACTAGCGGGGGGCGGGGAGACCCAGTACTTC.

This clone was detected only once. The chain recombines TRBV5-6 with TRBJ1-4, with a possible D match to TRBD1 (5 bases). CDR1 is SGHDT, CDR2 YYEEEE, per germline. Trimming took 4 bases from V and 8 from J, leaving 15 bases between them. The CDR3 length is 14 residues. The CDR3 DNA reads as TGTGCCAGCAGCCCTAGGGGTTTAGGAGAAAAACTGTTTTTT. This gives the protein CASSPRGLGEKLFF.

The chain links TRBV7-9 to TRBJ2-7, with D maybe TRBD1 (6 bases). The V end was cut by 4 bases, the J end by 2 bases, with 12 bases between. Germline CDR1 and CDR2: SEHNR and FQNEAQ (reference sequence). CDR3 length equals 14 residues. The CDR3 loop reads CASSSKWDTYEQYF. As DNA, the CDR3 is TGTGCCAGCAGCTCAAAATGGGACACCTACGAGCAGTACTTC.

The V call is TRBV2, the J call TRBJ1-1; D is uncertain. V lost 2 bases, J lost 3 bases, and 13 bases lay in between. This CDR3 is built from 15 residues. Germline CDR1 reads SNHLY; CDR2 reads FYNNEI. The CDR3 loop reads CASSEYSPRDTEAFF. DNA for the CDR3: TGTGCCAGCAGTGAATATAGTCCGAGAGACACTGAAGCTTTCTTT.

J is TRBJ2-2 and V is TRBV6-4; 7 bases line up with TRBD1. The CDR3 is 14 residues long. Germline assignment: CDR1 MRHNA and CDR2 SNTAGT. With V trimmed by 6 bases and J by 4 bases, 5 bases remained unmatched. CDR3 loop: CASRQTGITGELFF. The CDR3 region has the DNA TGTGCCAGCAGGCAGACAGGGATCACCGGGGAGCTGTTTTTT.

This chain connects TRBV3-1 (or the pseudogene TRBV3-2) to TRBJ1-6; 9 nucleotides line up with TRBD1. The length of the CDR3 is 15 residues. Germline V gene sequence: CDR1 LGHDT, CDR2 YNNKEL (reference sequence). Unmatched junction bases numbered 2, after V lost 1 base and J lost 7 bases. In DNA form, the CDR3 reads TGTGCCAGCAGCCAAGGACAGGGGGACAATTCACCCCTCCACTTT. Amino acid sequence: CASSQGQGDNSPLHF.

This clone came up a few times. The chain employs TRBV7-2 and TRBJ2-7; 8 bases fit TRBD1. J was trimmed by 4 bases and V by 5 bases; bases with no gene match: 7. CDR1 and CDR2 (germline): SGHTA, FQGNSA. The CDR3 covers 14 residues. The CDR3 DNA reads TGTGCCAGCAGCCCCGGGACAGGAGTATACGAGCAGTACTTC. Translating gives CASSPGTGVYEQYF.

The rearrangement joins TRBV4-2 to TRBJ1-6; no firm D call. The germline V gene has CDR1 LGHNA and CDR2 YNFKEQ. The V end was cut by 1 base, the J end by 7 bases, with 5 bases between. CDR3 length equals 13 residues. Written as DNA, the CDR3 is TGTGCCAGCAGCCAAGGAGCGAATTCACCCCTCCACTTT. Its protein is CASSQGANSPLHF.

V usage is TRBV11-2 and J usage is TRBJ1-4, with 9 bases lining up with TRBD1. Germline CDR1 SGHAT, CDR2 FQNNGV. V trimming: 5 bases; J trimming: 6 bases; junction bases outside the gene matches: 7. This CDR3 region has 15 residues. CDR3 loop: CASSPDRGGDEKLFF. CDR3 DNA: TGTGCCAGCAGCCCGGACAGGGGTGGGGATGAAAAACTGTTTTTT. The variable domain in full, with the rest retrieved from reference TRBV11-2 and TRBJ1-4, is EAGVAQSPRYKIIEKRQSVAFWCNPISGHATLYWYQQILGQGPKLLIQFQNNGVVDDSQLPKDRFSAERLKGVDSTLKIQPAKLEDSAVYLCASSPDRGGDEKLFFGSGTQLSVL.

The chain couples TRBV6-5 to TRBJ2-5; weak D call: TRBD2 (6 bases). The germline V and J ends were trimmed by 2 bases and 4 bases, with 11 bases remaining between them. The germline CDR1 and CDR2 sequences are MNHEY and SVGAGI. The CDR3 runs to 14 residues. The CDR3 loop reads CASSYTHGGETQYF. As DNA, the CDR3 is TGTGCCAGCAGTTACACCCACGGGGGAGAGACCCAGTACTTC.

The CDR3: CASSPQGLSNQPQHF. CDR3 DNA sequence: TGTGCCAGCTCACCACAGGGGCTCAGCAATCAGCCCCAGCATTTT. This chain joins TRBV18 and TRBJ1-5; D is perhaps TRBD1 (5 bases). Germline assignment: CDR1 KGHSH and CDR2 LQKENI. The CDR3 contains 15 residues. Trimming removed 1 base at V and 1 base at J, with 8 bases between.